This T cell receptor beta chain was retrieved from a study of spatial heterogeneity in lung cancer. Time point noted: sample taken at primary tumor resection. TCRdb re-called the 5' RACE reads with MiXCR, one entry per CDR3 protein. This sample has tens of thousands of distinct CDR3 sequences; around 7.5% occur once, and the top ten carry under 30%. Sequenced here: PBMCs, sampled at surgery. The sequence was obtained from a male donor with early-stage non-small cell lung cancer.

The chain's CDR3 is CASSRGTGLNSPLHF. CDR3 DNA sequence: TGTGCCAGCAGCCGGGGGACAGGGCTTAATTCACCCCTCCACTTT. This chain connects TRBV6-6 to TRBJ1-6; TRBD1 matches 9 bases. The V segment lost 6 bases and the J segment 6 bases; nucleotides outside the gene matches: 6. The CDR3 is 15 residues long. The germline CDR1 and CDR2 sequences are MNHNY and SVGAGI (reference sequence).